Following are 27 T cell receptor beta chains from one sample sequenced in a study of early T cells in non-severe SARS-CoV-2 infection. TCRdb redid the calling of the 5' RACE reads with MiXCR, one entry per CDR3 protein. The repertoire holds tens of thousands of distinct CDR3 sequences, 20% to 25% seen once, with approximately 15% in the top ten. Sequenced material: whole blood, taken at baseline. These receptors were obtained from an adult who was a healthcare worker with PCR-confirmed SARS-CoV-2 infection or an uninfected control (not recorded which).

This clonotype was picked up many times. CDR3 in DNA: TGCAGCTTTTCTGAAGGGGCCTATGGCTACACCTTC. This gives the protein CSFSEGAYGYTF. The V and J genes are TRBV29-1 and TRBJ1-2; D may be TRBD1 (5 bases). CDR3 length equals 12 residues. Germline lookup yields CDR1 SQVTM and CDR2 ANQGSEA. Between the trimmed V and J ends, which lost 8 bases and 4 bases, there was a span of 14 bases.

V and J are TRBV7-6 and TRBJ2-2; D call uncertain. CDR1 and CDR2 (germline): SGHVS, FNYEAQ. The CDR3 extends over 15 amino acids. V lost 1 base and J lost 2, with 8 bases in between. This CDR3 reads CASSLVPGNTGELFF. DNA for the CDR3: TGTGCCAGCAGCTTAGTTCCGGGTAACACCGGGGAGCTGTTTTTT.

This chain connects TRBV6-1 to TRBJ1-1, with a tentative D call TRBD1 (5 bases). Germline V gives CDR1 MNHNS, CDR2 SASEGT. The CDR3 has 16 residues. Trimming took off 6 bases at V and 2 bases at J, with 19 bases between the two ends. CDR3 DNA: TGTGCCAGCAGGGAACCGGGACCGACCCTCAACACTGAAGCTTTCTTT. Amino acids: CASREPGPTLNTEAFF.

This clonotype has only a few counts. J is TRBJ2-1 and V is TRBV12-3 or TRBV12-4, with D tentatively TRBD2 (6 bases). V was pared by 8 bases and J by 6 bases, with 17 bases between. This CDR3 is 14 amino acids long. CDR3: CASYSLGLINEQFF. CDR3 in DNA: TGTGCCAGCTACTCACTGGGACTCATCAATGAGCAGTTCTTC.

This sequence joins TRBV19 and TRBJ2-7, with TRBD1 matching 11 bases. V was clipped by 9 bases and J by 4 bases; unmatched bases: 8. The CDR3 consists of 14 residues. Germline assignment: CDR1 LNHDA and CDR2 SQIVND (reference sequence). The CDR3 DNA sequence: TGTGCCAGCTCGGCCGGGACAGGGGGATACGAGCAGTACTTC. It is translated as CASSAGTGGYEQYF.

V is TRBV7-7 and J is TRBJ2-1; 7 nucleotides match TRBD1. Trimming at V came to 5 bases and at J to 2 bases, leaving 3 bases not matched to a gene. CDR3 length: 14 amino acids. Germline values: CDR1 SSHAT, CDR2 FNYEAQ (reference sequence). The CDR3, as DNA: TGTGCCAGCAGCCAGGGGGACGCCTACAATGAGCAGTTCTTC. Translation: CASSQGDAYNEQFF.

The sample holds one count of this clonotype. V is TRBV20-1 and J is TRBJ2-3, with D tentatively TRBD2 (6 bases). V was shortened by 3 bases and J by 2 bases, with 12 bases between the two germline ends. Germline V gene sequence: CDR1 DFQATT, CDR2 SNEGSKA (reference sequence). The CDR3 consists of 14 residues. The CDR3 DNA follows: TGCAGTGCTAGGGGGACTCTCCCCACAGATACGCAGTATTTT. Translation gives CSARGTLPTDTQYF.

This clonotype was counted only a few times. The chain combines TRBV13 with TRBJ2-5; 7 nucleotides agree with TRBD2. J was trimmed by 10 bases and V by 5 bases; bases with no gene match: 16. The CDR3 is 15 amino acids. CDR1 is PRHDT and CDR2 is FYEKMQ in the germline V gene (reference sequence). The CDR3 here is CASSTLGSGPGIQYF. The DNA for the CDR3 is TGTGCCAGCAGCACCCTGGGTAGCGGGCCCGGGATCCAGTACTTC.

J is TRBJ1-1 and V is TRBV11-2; 7 bases are a match to TRBD1. Trimming cost V 0 bases and J 6 bases; bases outside gene matches: 7. The CDR3 totals 15 residues. Germline assignment: CDR1 SGHAT and CDR2 FQNNGV. The CDR3 nucleotides are TGTGCCAGCAGCTTAGACGTGACAGGGCGAGCTGAAGCTTTCTTT. As protein: CASSLDVTGRAEAFF.

The V call is TRBV12-3 or TRBV12-4, the J call TRBJ1-2; D is unclear. CDR3 length: 13 residues. Trimming took off 7 bases at V and 8 bases at J, with 17 bases between the two ends. This CDR3 reads CASTLGPGIGYTF. The CDR3 DNA sequence: TGTGCCAGCACCCTTGGTCCAGGAATCGGCTACACCTTC.

The chain's CDR3 is CASSLGGATDTQYF. The CDR3 region has the DNA TGTGCCAGCAGCTTAGGCGGGGCCACAGATACGCAGTATTTT. This chain joins TRBV13 and TRBJ2-3; D might be TRBD1 or TRBD2, each matching 5 bases. Trimming pared 0 bases from V and 2 bases from J, leaving 6 bases between. Germline lookup yields CDR1 PRHDT and CDR2 FYEKMQ (reference sequence). This CDR3 has 14 residues.

This clonotype was seen only a few times. This chain links TRBV29-1 with TRBJ2-6, with D possibly being TRBD2 (5 bases). V lost 5 bases and J 2 bases, leaving 10 bases between the germline ends. CDR1 is SQVTM, CDR2 ANQGSEA, per germline. The length of the CDR3 is 14 residues. CDR3: CSVRRTAGANVLTF. DNA of the CDR3: TGCAGCGTTCGGCGGACTGCTGGGGCCAACGTCCTGACTTTC.

This sequence joins TRBV20-1 and TRBJ2-7; D remains unclear. Germline values: CDR1 DFQATT, CDR2 SNEGSKA (reference sequence). This CDR3 comprises 12 residues. V dropped 6 bases and J dropped 7 bases, with 16 bases sitting between them. The CDR3 nucleotides are TGCAGTGCGATAGCCTCAGGTTTGGAGCAGTACTTC. Translated: CSAIASGLEQYF.

V and J are TRBV7-9 and TRBJ2-4, with 7 bases lining up with TRBD1. Germline V CDR1 and CDR2: SEHNR, FQNEAQ (reference sequence). CDR3 length: 14 residues. Trimming cost V 5 bases and J 5 bases; bases outside gene matches: 6. The CDR3 is CASSEDRAENIQYF. The CDR3 DNA reads as TGTGCCAGCAGCGAAGACAGGGCAGAAAACATTCAGTACTTC.

This chain's CDR3 is CASSSGRSEKLFF. The CDR3 region has the DNA TGTGCCAGCAGTTCAGGGCGGAGTGAAAAACTGTTTTTT. The chain recombines TRBV12-3 or TRBV12-4 with TRBJ1-4; tentative D call: TRBD1 (5 bases). This CDR3 contains 13 residues. Trimming stripped 4 bases from V and 7 bases from J, with 10 bases between.

The rearrangement links TRBV30 to TRBJ2-1; D ambiguous. The CDR3 extends over 11 amino acids. Trimming removed 2 bases from V and 8 bases from J, with 7 bases in between. Germline lookup yields CDR1 GTSNPN and CDR2 SVGIG (reference sequence). Here the CDR3 reads CAWSPLDEQFF. The CDR3 DNA reads as TGTGCCTGGAGTCCCCTCGATGAGCAGTTCTTC.

This clonotype was observed a handful of times. V usage is TRBV20-1 and J usage is TRBJ2-3, with 8 bases matching TRBD2. This CDR3 is 12 amino acids long. CDR1 is DFQATT, CDR2 SNEGSKA, per germline (reference sequence). Trimming at V came to 5 bases and at J to 4 bases, leaving 2 bases not matched to a gene. The CDR3 nucleotides are TGCAGTGCTTTAGCGGGGTCAGATACGCAGTATTTT. This sequence encodes CSALAGSDTQYF.

The chain couples TRBV3-1 to TRBJ2-7; TRBD1 matches at 7 bases. CDR3 length: 16 amino acids. Trimming took 2 bases from V and 4 from J; bases not matched to a gene: 11. The V gene's germline CDR1 is LGHDT and CDR2 YNNKEL (reference sequence). The CDR3 sequence: CASSQWGVGTAYEQYF. In DNA form, the CDR3 reads TGTGCCAGCAGCCAATGGGGTGTTGGGACAGCGTACGAGCAGTACTTC.

This clonotype turned up a few times. The V and J genes are TRBV4-1 and TRBJ2-2, with 7 bases that match TRBD1. CDR1 and CDR2 from the germline V gene are MGHRA and YSYEKL. V was clipped by 4 bases and J by 1 base; unmatched bases: 3. The CDR3 loop spans 15 amino acids. The CDR3 loop is CASSLRTGNTGELFF. CDR3 coding DNA: TGCGCCAGCAGCCTCCGGACAGGGAACACCGGGGAGCTGTTTTTT.

This chain joins TRBV5-4 and TRBJ2-7; a possible D gene is TRBD2 (5 bases). This CDR3 region has 15 residues. The V end lost 5 bases, the J end lost 7 bases, and 22 bases lay between the germline ends. Germline CDR1 is SGHNT and CDR2 is YYREEE (reference sequence). CDR3 sequence: CASRAPGSTTGEQYF. The DNA of the CDR3 is TGTGCCAGCAGGGCTCCGGGATCGACTACGGGGGAGCAGTACTTC.

In this sample, this clonotype turned up a few times. V usage is TRBV4-1 and J usage is TRBJ2-7, with D unresolved. The V end was cut by 2 bases, the J end by 1 base, with 9 bases between. Germline V gene sequence: CDR1 MGHRA, CDR2 YSYEKL. CDR3 length equals 14 residues. The CDR3 region is CASSQPRRSYEQYF. The CDR3, as DNA: TGCGCCAGCAGCCAACCCCGGCGGTCCTACGAGCAGTACTTC.

The rearrangement joins TRBV12-3 or TRBV12-4 to TRBJ2-3, with D perhaps TRBD1 (7 bases). With 7 bases removed from V and 0 bases from J, the gap between germline ends came to 14 bases. The CDR3 is 15 residues long. In DNA, the CDR3 is TGTGCCAGCACTTTCCAGGGGGGAAGCACAGATACGCAGTATTTT. Its translation is CASTFQGGSTDTQYF.

The table lists this clonotype with a few counts. This chain connects TRBV28 to TRBJ1-1, with D possibly matching TRBD1 (6 bases). V lost 2 bases and J lost 9, with 16 bases in between. This CDR3 has 14 residues. CDR1 is MDHEN, CDR2 SYDVKM, per germline. This CDR3 reads CASSLAGGQTQAFF. DNA for the CDR3: TGTGCCAGCAGTTTAGCCGGGGGACAAACTCAAGCTTTCTTT.

J is TRBJ2-5 and V is TRBV9, with 14 bases matching TRBD2. The J segment lost 13 bases and the V segment lost 4 bases, leaving 9 bases of the junction unmatched. Germline CDR1 and CDR2: SGDLS and YYNGEE. The CDR3 is 14 residues long. CDR3 coding DNA: TGTGCCAGCAGCCCGGGACTAGCGGGGGCCCCCTTGTACTTC. Its translation: CASSPGLAGAPLYF.

The V call is TRBV7-9, the J call TRBJ2-1; a possible D gene is TRBD2 (6 bases). Germline CDR1 SEHNR, CDR2 FQNEAQ (reference sequence). This CDR3 spans 16 amino acids. V shed 5 bases and J shed 2 bases, with 16 bases lying between them. In DNA form, the CDR3 reads TGTGCCAGCAGCGGATCGTCGGGGGAAACCTACAATGAGCAGTTCTTC. Its translation is CASSGSSGETYNEQFF.

This clonotype has a handful of counts. The J gene is TRBJ2-5, the V gene TRBV9; D possibly matches TRBD1 or TRBD2 (5 bases each). The CDR3 runs 12 residues. In germline, CDR1 is SGDLS, CDR2 YYNGEE. V was clipped by 3 bases and J by 5 bases, with 8 bases between them. The CDR3 coding sequence is TGTGCCAGCAGCGGAGAGGGGGAGACCCAGTACTTC. Translation: CASSGEGETQYF.

The J gene is TRBJ2-5, the V gene TRBV12-3 or TRBV12-4; D not certain. The CDR3 consists of 13 residues. V lost 3 bases and J 1 base, leaving 6 bases between the germline ends. The CDR3 reads CASSFPGQETQYF. The CDR3 DNA reads TGTGCCAGCAGTTTTCCGGGCCAAGAGACCCAGTACTTC.